The 17 T cell receptor beta chains below all came from one sample that was sequenced in a study of beta chain bispecific antibodies for T cell cancers. The study, taken as a whole, reports: In these mixed samples, most targeted TRBV reads derived from the leukemia cell line.

TCRdb independently ran MiXCR on the 5' RACE reads; one entry per CDR3 protein. The sample contains about 18,000 distinct CDR3 sequences, roughly 2.1% of which appear only once. T cells were expanded from blood mononuclear cells for around three days with anti-CD3 OKT3 or CD3/CD28 beads. Their antigen targets remain unknown. Sequencing was carried out using healthy donor T cells cultured with leukemia cells. These receptors were taken from a human donor in good health. Some clones in this sample may be carry-over from other donors' samples.

This clonotype was observed many times. The genes are TRBV27 and TRBJ2-7, with a weak D call TRBD2 (5 bases). The CDR3 is 14 amino acids. The V end was cut by 5 bases, the J end by 5 bases, with 16 bases between. Per the germline V gene, CDR1 is MNHEY and CDR2 is SMNVEV (reference sequence). CDR3 sequence (DNA): TGTGCCAGCAGTATCGACCCCAACGGGAACGAGCAGTACTTC. Amino acids: CASSIDPNGNEQYF.

This clonotype has at least ten counts. The chain couples TRBV20-1 to TRBJ2-1; tentatively, D is TRBD1 (5 bases). The CDR3 runs 13 residues. CDR1 DFQATT and CDR2 SNEGSKA come from the germline V gene (reference sequence). Trimming removed 1 base from V and 8 bases from J, with 12 bases in between. The CDR3 DNA follows: TGCAGTGCTAGAGTGGAAGGGGTGGATGAGCAGTTCTTC. This encodes CSARVEGVDEQFF.

By proportion, this clonotype is medium-sized. The chain uses TRBV28 and TRBJ2-5, with D tentatively TRBD2 (5 bases). The CDR3 covers 15 residues. The ends were cut back, 7 bases at V and 5 bases at J, with 20 bases in the middle. Per the germline V gene, CDR1 is MDHEN and CDR2 is SYDVKM. CDR3 amino acids: CASTRLGGGRETQYF. The CDR3 region has the DNA TGTGCCAGCACCCGCTTGGGCGGCGGGCGCGAGACCCAGTACTTC.

The chain joins TRBV7-6 to TRBJ2-2, with 7 positions matching TRBD2. The CDR3 consists of 17 residues. The junction had 9 bases not matched to a gene; V was cut back by 0 bases and J by 5 bases. Germline assignment: CDR1 SGHVS and CDR2 FNYEAQ. CDR3 sequence (DNA): TGTGCCAGCAGCTTAGCGCTTGGCGGGGGAAGGACCGGGGAGCTGTTTTTT. Encoded protein: CASSLALGGGRTGELFF. Together with reference TRBV7-6 and TRBJ2-2, the CDR3 gives the full variable domain: GAGVSQSPRYKVTKRGQDVALRCDPISGHVSLYWYRQALGQGPEFLTYFNYEAQQDKSGLPNDRFSAERPEGSISTLTIQRTEQRDSAMYRCASSLALGGGRTGELFFGEGSRLTVL.

This clonotype was counted many times. The V and J genes are TRBV6-2 or TRBV6-3 and TRBJ2-2, with TRBD2 as a possible D gene (7 bases). Trimming pared 10 bases from V and 4 bases from J, leaving 22 bases between. Germline lookup yields CDR1 MNHEY and CDR2 SVGEGT. This CDR3 comprises 16 residues. The DNA for the CDR3 is TGTGCCACCTCCATAGACGGGGGGCTTACCACCGGGGAGCTGTTTTTT. Translation gives CATSIDGGLTTGELFF.

At least ten counts were recorded for this clonotype. One end of the junction is discordant with germline, which a read error may explain. This chain's CDR3 is CASSLGDGSSYEQYF. The DNA of the CDR3 is TGTGCTAGCAGCTTAGGGGACGGAAGCTCCTACGAGCAGTACTTC. The rearrangement uses TRBV7-7 and TRBJ2-7; the D call may be TRBD1 or TRBD2 (5 bases each). This CDR3 is built from 15 residues. Looked up from germline, CDR1 is SSHAT and CDR2 is FNYEAQ (reference sequence).

In this sample, this clonotype turned up many times. As DNA, the CDR3 is TGTGCCACCAGCAGTCCAACCGGGACATACGCGAACACTGAAGCTTTCTTT. It codes for CATSSPTGTYANTEAFF. V is TRBV15 and J is TRBJ1-1, with a weak D call TRBD1 (6 bases). The germline V gene has CDR1 LNHNV and CDR2 YYDKDF (reference sequence). The CDR3 is 17 residues long. The germline V and J ends were trimmed by 3 bases and 1 base, with 18 bases remaining between them.

This clonotype has ten or more counts. The gene calls are TRBV6-6 and TRBJ1-1; D is unclear. The CDR3 length is 18 residues. The V end was cut by 5 bases, the J end by 1 base, with 23 bases between. Per the germline V gene, CDR1 is MNHNY and CDR2 is SVGAGI (reference sequence). Here the CDR3 reads CASSQSGVGFRANTEAFF. The CDR3 bases are TGTGCCAGCAGTCAAAGCGGAGTAGGCTTTCGCGCGAACACTGAAGCTTTCTTT.

This clonotype was seen repeatedly, ten times or more. This chain links TRBV6-1 with TRBJ1-5; D gene uncertain. This CDR3 is built from 13 residues. Trimming took 3 bases from V and 3 from J, leaving 6 bases between them. The germline CDR1 and CDR2 sequences are MNHNS and SASEGT. DNA for the CDR3: TGTGCCAGCAGTGAGACGAACAATCAGCCCCAGCATTTT. This encodes CASSETNNQPQHF.

This clonotype showed up many times. The chain carries TRBV27 and TRBJ2-7; 9 bases match TRBD1. Germline values: CDR1 MNHEY, CDR2 SMNVEV (reference sequence). V trimming: 8 bases; J trimming: 2 bases; junction bases outside the gene matches: 7. The CDR3 extends over 14 amino acids. The CDR3 is CASGWTGAAYEQYF. As DNA, the CDR3 is TGTGCCAGCGGATGGACAGGGGCAGCCTACGAGCAGTACTTC.

This clonotype was seen at least ten times. This rearrangement joins TRBV7-9 to TRBJ1-1; D might be TRBD1 (6 bases). V lost 5 bases and J 4 bases, leaving 20 bases between the germline ends. This CDR3 spans 16 amino acids. Germline V gene lookup returns CDR1 SEHNR and CDR2 FQNEAQ (reference sequence). Written as DNA, the CDR3 is TGTGCCAGCAGCCCCCAGGTGTTCAGGGGAACCACTGAAGCTTTCTTT. Its translation: CASSPQVFRGTTEAFF.

This clonotype was detected ten times or more. The chain links TRBV29-1 to TRBJ2-2; D gene ambiguous. The CDR3 has 12 residues. The V gene lost 6 bases and the J gene lost 1 base, with 6 bases spanning the gap. Germline CDR1 SQVTM, CDR2 ANQGSEA. Here the CDR3 reads CSVRQNTGELFF. CDR3 coding DNA: TGCAGCGTCCGCCAGAACACCGGGGAGCTGTTTTTT.

This clonotype was counted at least ten times. V usage is TRBV7-2 and J usage is TRBJ2-7; a weak D match, TRBD2 (6 bases). Germline V gives CDR1 SGHTA, CDR2 FQGNSA. V lost 3 bases, J lost 1 base, and 10 bases lay in between. The CDR3 has 14 residues. Written as DNA, the CDR3 is TGTGCCAGCAGCTTCTCGGCGGGATCCTACGAGCAGTACTTC. Amino acids: CASSFSAGSYEQYF.

By its share, this clonotype is medium-sized. The V call is TRBV27, the J call TRBJ1-1; D not certain. CDR3 length equals 14 residues. Germline-derived CDR1 and CDR2 are MNHEY and SMNVEV (reference sequence). Trimming pared 4 bases from V and 1 base from J, leaving 10 bases between. For the CDR3, the DNA is TGTGCCAGCAGTTCATACACCGAGAACACTGAAGCTTTCTTT. This translates into CASSSYTENTEAFF.

There are a few counts of this clonotype. This sequence may be a read error, since a much larger clone differs from it by one base. The V gene is TRBV5-1, the J gene TRBJ1-2, with D perhaps TRBD1 (5 bases). The CDR3 extends over 14 amino acids. CDR1 and CDR2 (germline): SGHRS, YFSETQ. The CDR3 protein is CASSLEAGNYGHTF. As DNA, the CDR3 is TGCGCCAGCAGCTTGGAAGCAGGGAACTATGGCCACACCTTC. The full variable domain, in which reference TRBV5-1 and TRBJ1-2 provide the parts outside the CDR3, is KAGVTQTPRYLIKTRGQQVTLSCSPISGHRSVSWYQQTPGQGLQFLFEYFSETQRNKGNFPGRFSGRQFSNSRSEMNVSTLELGDSALYLCASSLEAGNYGHTFGSGTRLTVV.

This clonotype qualifies as medium-sized. This sequence joins TRBV7-6 and TRBJ2-1, with D possibly being TRBD1 (5 bases). Germline lookup yields CDR1 SGHVS and CDR2 FNYEAQ. The CDR3 covers 18 residues. Trimming shortened V by 5 bases and J by 0 bases, and 20 bases separated the two germline ends. CDR3 region: CASSPFSLGASSYNEQFF. CDR3 nucleotides: TGTGCCAGCAGCCCCTTTTCCCTTGGGGCTAGCTCCTACAATGAGCAGTTCTTC. The variable domain in full, completed from reference TRBV7-6 and TRBJ2-1, reads GAGVSQSPRYKVTKRGQDVALRCDPISGHVSLYWYRQALGQGPEFLTYFNYEAQQDKSGLPNDRFSAERPEGSISTLTIQRTEQRDSAMYRCASSPFSLGASSYNEQFFGPGTRLTVL.

This clonotype is classed as medium-sized (0.01 to 0.1%). The chain recombines TRBV6-6 with TRBJ1-5; 9 bases match TRBD1. The CDR3 sequence is 14 residues long. Trimming took 5 bases from V and 7 from J; bases not matched to a gene: 6. Germline V gives CDR1 MNHNY, CDR2 SVGAGI (reference sequence). CDR3 region: CASSLRDRDQPQHF. The CDR3 bases are TGTGCCAGCAGTCTCCGGGACAGGGACCAGCCCCAGCATTTT.